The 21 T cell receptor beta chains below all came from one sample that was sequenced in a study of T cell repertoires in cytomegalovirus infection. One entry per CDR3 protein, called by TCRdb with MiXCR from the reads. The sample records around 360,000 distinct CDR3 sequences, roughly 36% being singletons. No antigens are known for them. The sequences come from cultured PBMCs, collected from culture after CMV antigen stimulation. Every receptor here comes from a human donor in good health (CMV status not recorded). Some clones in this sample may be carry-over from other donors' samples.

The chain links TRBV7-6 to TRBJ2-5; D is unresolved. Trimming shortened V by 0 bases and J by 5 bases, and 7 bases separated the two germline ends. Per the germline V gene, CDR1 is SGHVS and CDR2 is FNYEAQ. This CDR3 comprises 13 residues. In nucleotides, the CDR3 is TGTGCCAGCAGCTTAGCGATCGTGGAGACCCAGTACTTC. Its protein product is CASSLAIVETQYF.

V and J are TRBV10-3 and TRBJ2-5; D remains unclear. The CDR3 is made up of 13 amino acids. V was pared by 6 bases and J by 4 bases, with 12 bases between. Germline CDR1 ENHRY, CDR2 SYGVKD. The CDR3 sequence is CAIRAISGETQYF. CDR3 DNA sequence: TGTGCCATCAGAGCCATATCCGGAGAGACCCAGTACTTC.

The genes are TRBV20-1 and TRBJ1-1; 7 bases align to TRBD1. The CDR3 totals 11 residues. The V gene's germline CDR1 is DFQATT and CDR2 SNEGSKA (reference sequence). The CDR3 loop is CSPGGSTEAFF. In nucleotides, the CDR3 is TGCAGCCCAGGGGGGTCCACTGAAGCTTTCTTT.

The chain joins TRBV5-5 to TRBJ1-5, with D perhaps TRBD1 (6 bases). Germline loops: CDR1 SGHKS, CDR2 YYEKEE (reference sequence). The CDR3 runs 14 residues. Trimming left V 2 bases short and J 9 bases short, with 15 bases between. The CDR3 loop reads CASSLWGPRSPQHF. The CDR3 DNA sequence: TGTGCCAGCAGCTTATGGGGGCCACGTTCGCCCCAGCATTTT.

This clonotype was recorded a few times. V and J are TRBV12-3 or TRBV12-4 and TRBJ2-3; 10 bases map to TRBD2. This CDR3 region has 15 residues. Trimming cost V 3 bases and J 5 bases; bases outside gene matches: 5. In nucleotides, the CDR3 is TGTGCCAGCAGTTTCGAGACTAGCGGGCGAGATACGCAGTATTTT. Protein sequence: CASSFETSGRDTQYF.

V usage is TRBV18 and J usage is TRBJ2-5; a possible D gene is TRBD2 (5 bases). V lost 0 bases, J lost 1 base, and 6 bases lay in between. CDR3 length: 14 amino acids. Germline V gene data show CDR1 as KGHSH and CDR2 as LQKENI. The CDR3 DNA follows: TGTGCCAGCTCACCACCGCGGGCCCAAGAGACCCAGTACTTC. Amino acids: CASSPPRAQETQYF.

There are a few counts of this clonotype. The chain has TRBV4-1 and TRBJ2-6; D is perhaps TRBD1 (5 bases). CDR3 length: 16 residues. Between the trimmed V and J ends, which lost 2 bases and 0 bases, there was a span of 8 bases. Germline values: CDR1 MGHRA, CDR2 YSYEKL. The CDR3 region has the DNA TGCGCCAGCAGCCAACAGGGCGCCTCTGGGGCCAACGTCCTGACTTTC. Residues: CASSQQGASGANVLTF.

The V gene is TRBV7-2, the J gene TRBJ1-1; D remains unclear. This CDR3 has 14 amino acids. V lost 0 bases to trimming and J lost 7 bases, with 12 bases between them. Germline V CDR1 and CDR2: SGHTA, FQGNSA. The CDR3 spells CASSLAAPGSEAFF. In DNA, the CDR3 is TGTGCCAGCAGCTTAGCGGCCCCGGGGAGTGAAGCTTTCTTT. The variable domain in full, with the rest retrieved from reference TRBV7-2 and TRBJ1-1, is GAGVSQSPSNKVTEKGKDVELRCDPISGHTALYWYRQSLGQGLEFLIYFQGNSAPDKSGLPSDRFSAERTGGSVSTLTIQRTQQEDSAVYLCASSLAAPGSEAFFGQGTRLTVV.

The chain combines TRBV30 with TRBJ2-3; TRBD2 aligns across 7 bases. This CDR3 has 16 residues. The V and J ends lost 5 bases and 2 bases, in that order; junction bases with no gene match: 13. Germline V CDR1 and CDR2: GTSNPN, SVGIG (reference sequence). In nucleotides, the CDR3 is TGTGCCTGGGGGATTTCTGTTGGGACTAACACAGATACGCAGTATTTT. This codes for CAWGISVGTNTDTQYF.

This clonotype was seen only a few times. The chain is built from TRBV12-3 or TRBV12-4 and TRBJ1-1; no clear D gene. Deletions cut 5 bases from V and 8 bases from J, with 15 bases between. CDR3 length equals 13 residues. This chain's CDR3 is CASSDGVRREAFF. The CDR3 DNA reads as TGTGCCAGCAGTGATGGAGTACGCAGGGAAGCTTTCTTT.

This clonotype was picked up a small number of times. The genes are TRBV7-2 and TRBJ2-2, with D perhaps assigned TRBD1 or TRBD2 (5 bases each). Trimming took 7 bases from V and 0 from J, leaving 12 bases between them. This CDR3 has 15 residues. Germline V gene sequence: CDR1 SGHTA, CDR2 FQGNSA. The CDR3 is CASNRDLTNTGELFF. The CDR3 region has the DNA TGTGCCAGCAACCGGGACCTCACGAACACCGGGGAGCTGTTTTTT.

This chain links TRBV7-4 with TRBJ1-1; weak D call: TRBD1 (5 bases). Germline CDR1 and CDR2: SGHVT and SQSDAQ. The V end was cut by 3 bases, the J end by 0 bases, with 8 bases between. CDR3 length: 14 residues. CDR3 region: CASSFRDMNTEAFF. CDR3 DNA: TGTGCCAGCAGCTTCAGGGATATGAACACTGAAGCTTTCTTT.

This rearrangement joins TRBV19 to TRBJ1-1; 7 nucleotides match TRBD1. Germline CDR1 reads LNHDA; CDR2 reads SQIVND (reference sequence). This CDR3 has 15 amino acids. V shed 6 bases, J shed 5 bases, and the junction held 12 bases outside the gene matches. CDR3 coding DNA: TGTGCCAGTAGGGAAGAACAGGGGAGGCGAACTGAAGCTTTCTTT. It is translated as CASREEQGRRTEAFF.

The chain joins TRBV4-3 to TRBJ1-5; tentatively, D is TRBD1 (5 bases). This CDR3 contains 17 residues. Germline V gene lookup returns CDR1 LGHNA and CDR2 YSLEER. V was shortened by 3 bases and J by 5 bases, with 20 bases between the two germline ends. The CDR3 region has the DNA TGCGCCAGCAGCCAGGCGATAGGGGCGGACCCGGATCAGCCCCAGCATTTT. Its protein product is CASSQAIGADPDQPQHF.

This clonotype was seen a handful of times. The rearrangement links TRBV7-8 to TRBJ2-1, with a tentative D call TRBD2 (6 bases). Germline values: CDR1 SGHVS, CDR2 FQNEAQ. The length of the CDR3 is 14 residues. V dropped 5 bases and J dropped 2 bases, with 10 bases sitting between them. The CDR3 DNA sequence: TGTGCCAGCAGCCCCCGGGGGACCTACAATGAGCAGTTCTTC. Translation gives CASSPRGTYNEQFF.

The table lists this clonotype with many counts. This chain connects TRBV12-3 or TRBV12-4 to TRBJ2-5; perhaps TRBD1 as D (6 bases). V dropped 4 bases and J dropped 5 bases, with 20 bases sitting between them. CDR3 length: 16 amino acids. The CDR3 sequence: CASSSLRGQLRETQYF. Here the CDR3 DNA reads TGTGCCAGCAGTTCTTTACGGGGACAACTCCGGGAGACCCAGTACTTC.

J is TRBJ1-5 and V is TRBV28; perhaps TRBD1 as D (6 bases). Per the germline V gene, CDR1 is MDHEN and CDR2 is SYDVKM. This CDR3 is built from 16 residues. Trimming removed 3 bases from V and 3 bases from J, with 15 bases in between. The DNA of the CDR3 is TGTGCCAGCAGTTTGCAACAGGGTCCCTTCAATCAGCCCCAGCATTTT. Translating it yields CASSLQQGPFNQPQHF.

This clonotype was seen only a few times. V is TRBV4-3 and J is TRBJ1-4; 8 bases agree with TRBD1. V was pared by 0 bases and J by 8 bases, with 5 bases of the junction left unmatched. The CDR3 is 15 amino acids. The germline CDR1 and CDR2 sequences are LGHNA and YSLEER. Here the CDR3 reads CASSQDGQGDEKLFF. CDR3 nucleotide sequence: TGCGCCAGCAGCCAAGACGGACAGGGAGACGAAAAACTGTTTTTT.

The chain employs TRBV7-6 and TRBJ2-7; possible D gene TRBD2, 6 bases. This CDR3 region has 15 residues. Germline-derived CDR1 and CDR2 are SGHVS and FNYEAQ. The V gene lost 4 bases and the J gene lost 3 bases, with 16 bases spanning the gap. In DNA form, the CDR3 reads TGTGCCAGCAGCTACCCTGGGGGGAGTGGCTACGAGCAGTACTTC. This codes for CASSYPGGSGYEQYF.

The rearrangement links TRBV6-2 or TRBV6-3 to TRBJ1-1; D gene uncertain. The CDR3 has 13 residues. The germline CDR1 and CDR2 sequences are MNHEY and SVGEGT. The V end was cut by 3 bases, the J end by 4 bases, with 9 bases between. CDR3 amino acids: CASSYGRGTEAFF. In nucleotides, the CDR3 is TGTGCCAGCAGTTATGGGCGGGGCACTGAAGCTTTCTTT.

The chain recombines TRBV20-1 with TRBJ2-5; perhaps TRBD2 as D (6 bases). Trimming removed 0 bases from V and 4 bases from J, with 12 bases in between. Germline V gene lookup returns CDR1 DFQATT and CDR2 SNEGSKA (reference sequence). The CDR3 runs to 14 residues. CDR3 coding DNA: TGCAGTGCTAGAGATTGGAGGGGAGGAGAGACCCAGTACTTC. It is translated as CSARDWRGGETQYF.